The clone carrying this T cell receptor beta chain came up once. This entry belongs to a study of shared clonotypes between healthy human individuals. Sorted-subset replicate PCR reactions contained roughly 200 ng DNA, corresponding to about 30,000 T cell genomes. The data were produced by immunoSEQ multiplex PCR, yet TCRdb's version contains in-frame clones alone and is incomplete. The sample lists millions of clones; 85% to 95% were seen once. This clonotype was sampled from a young man in good health. Sequencing was carried out using naive CD4+ T cells sorted from blood. Specified subset: CD45RA+ positively selected.

DNA for the CDR3: TGTGCCAGCAGCTTAATGTCAGGGGTTGGCACTGAAGCTTTCTTT. Amino acid sequence: CASSLMSGVGTEAFF. The chain joins TRBV7-9 to TRBJ1-1; TRBD1 might be the D (6 bases). The CDR3 has 15 residues. V was shortened by 2 bases and J by 4 bases, with 14 bases between the two germline ends. The germline V gene encodes CDR1 SEHNR and CDR2 FQNEAQ (reference sequence).